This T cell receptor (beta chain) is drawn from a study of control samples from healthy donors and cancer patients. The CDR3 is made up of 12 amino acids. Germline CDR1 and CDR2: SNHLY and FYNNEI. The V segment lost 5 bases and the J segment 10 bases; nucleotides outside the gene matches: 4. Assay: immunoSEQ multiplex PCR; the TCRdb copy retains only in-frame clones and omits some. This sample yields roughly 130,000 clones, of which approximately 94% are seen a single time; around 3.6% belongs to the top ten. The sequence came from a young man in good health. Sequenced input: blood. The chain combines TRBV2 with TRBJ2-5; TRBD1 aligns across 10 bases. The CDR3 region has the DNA TGTGCCAGCAGTCGGGACAGGGGAGACCAGTACTTC. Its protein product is CASSRDRGDQYF.